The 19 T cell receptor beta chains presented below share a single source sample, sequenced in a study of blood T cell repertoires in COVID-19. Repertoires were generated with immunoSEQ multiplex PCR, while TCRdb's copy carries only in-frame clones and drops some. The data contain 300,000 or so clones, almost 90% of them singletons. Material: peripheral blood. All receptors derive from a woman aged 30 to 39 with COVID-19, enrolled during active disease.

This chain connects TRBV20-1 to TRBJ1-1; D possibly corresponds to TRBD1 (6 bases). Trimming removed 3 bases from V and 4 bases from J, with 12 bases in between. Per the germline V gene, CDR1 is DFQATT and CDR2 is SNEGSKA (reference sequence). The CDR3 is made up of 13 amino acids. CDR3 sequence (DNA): TGCAGTGCTAGTGGACAGTCTACCACTGAAGCTTTCTTT. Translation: CSASGQSTTEAFF.

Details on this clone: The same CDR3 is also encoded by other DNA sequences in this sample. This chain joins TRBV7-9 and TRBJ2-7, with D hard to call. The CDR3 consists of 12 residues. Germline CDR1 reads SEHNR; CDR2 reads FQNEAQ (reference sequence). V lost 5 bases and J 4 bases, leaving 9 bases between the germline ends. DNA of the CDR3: TGTGCCAGCAGCCAGACTGGATACGAGCAGTACTTC. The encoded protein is CASSQTGYEQYF. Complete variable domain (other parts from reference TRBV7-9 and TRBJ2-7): DTGVSQNPRHKITKRGQNVTFRCDPISEHNRLYWYRQTLGQGPEFLTYFQNEAQLEKSRLLSDRFSAERPKGSFSTLEIQRTEQGDSAMYLCASSQTGYEQYFGPGTRLTVT.

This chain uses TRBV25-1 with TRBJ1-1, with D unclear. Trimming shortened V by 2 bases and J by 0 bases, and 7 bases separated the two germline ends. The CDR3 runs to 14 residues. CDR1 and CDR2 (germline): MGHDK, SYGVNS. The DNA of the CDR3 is TGTGCCAGCAGTGAAGCAGGCCTGAACACTGAAGCTTTCTTT. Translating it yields CASSEAGLNTEAFF.

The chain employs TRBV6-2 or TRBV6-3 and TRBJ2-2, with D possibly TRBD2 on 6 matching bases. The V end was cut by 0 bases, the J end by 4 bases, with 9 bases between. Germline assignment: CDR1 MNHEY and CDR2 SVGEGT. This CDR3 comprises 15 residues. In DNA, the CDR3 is TGTGCCAGCAGTTACTCCCTGGGACTCACCGGGGAGCTGTTTTTT. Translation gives CASSYSLGLTGELFF.

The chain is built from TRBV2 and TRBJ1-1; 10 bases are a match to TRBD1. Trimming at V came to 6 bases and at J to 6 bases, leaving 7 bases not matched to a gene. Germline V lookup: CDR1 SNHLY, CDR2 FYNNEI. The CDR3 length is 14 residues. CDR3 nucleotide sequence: TGTGCCAGCAGCCCTGTGGGACAGGGGTCTGAAGCTTTCTTT. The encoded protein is CASSPVGQGSEAFF.

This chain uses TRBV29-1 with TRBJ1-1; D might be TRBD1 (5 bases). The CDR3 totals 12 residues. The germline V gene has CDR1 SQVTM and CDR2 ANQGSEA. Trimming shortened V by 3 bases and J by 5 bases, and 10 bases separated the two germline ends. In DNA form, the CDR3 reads TGCAGCGTTGATCAGGGAGGGACTGAAGCTTTCTTT. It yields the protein CSVDQGGTEAFF.

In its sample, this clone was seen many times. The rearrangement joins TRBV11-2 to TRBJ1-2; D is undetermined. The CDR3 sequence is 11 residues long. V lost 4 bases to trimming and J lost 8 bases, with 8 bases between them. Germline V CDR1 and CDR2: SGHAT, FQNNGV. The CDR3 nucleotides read TGTGCCAGCAGCTGGCGGGGAGGCTACACCTTC. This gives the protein CASSWRGGYTF.

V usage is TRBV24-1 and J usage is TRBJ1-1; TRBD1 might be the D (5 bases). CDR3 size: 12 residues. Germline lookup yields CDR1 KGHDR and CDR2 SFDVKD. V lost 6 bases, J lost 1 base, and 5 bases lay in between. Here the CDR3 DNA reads TGTGCCACCAGTCAGGGGAACACTGAAGCTTTCTTT. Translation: CATSQGNTEAFF.

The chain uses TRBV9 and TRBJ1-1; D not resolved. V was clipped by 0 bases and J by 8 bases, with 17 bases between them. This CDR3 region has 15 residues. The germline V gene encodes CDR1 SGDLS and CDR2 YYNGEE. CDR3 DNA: TGTGCCAGCAGCGTAGGAGCGGCCATCACCACCGAAGCTTTCTTT. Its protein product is CASSVGAAITTEAFF.

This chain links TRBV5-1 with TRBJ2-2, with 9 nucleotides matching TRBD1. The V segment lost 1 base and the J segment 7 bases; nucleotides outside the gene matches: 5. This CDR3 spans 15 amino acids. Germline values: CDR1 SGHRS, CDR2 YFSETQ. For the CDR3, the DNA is TGCGCCAGCAGCTTGACAGGGGGCTCAGGCGGGGAGCTGTTTTTT. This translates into CASSLTGGSGGELFF.

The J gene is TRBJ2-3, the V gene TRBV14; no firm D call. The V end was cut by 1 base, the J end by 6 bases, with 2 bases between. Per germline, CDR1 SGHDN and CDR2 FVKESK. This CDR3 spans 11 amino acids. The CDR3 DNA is TGTGCCAGCAGCCAAGCGGATACGCAGTATTTT. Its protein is CASSQADTQYF.

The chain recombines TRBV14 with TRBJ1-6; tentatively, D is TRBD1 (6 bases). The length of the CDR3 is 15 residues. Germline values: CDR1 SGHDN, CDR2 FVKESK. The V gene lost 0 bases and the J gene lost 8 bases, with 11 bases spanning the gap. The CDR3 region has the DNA TGTGCCAGCAGCCAAGAGGACAGCACCGATTCACCCCTCCACTTT. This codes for CASSQEDSTDSPLHF.

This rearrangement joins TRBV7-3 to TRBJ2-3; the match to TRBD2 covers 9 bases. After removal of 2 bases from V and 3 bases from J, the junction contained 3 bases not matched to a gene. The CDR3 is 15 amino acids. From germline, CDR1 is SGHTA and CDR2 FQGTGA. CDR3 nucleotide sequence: TGTGCCAGCAGCTTACGTAGCGGGAGAACAGATACGCAGTATTTT. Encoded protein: CASSLRSGRTDTQYF.

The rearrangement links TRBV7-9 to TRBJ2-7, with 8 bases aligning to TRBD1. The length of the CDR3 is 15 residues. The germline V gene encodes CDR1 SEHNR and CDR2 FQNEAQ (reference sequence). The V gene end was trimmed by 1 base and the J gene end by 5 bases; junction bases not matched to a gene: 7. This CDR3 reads CASSLGRGLDHEQYF. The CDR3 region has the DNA TGTGCCAGCAGCTTAGGCAGGGGGCTGGATCACGAGCAGTACTTC.

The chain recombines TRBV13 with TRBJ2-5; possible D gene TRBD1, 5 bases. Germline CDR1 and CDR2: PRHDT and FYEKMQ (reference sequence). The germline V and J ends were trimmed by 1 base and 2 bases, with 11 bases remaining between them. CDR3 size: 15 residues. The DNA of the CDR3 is TGTGCCAGCAGCTTAGAGAAGTCAGGGCAAGAGACCCAGTACTTC. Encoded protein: CASSLEKSGQETQYF.

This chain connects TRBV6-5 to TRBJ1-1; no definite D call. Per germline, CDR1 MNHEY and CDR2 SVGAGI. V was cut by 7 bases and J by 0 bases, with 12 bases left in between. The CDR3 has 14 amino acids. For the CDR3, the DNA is TGTGCCAGCATGAGCGGTTTTATGAACACTGAAGCTTTCTTT. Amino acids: CASMSGFMNTEAFF.

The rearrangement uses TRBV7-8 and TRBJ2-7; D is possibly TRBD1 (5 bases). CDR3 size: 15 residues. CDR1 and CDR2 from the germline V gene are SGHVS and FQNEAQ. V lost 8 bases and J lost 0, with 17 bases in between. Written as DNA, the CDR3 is TGTGCCAGCTCATGGGGCGTAGGAAGCTCCTACGAGCAGTACTTC. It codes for CASSWGVGSSYEQYF.

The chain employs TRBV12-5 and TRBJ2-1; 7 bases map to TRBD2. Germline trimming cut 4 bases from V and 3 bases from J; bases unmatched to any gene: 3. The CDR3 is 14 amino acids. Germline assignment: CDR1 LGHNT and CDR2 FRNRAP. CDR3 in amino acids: CASGSGGSYNEQFF. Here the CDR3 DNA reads TGTGCTAGTGGTTCCGGGGGGAGCTACAATGAGCAGTTCTTC.

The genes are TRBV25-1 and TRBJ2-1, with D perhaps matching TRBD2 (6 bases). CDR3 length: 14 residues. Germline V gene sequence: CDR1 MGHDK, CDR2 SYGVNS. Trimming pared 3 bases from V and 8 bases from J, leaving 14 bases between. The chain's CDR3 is CASSDFGGPDEQFF. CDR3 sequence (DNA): TGTGCCAGCAGTGATTTCGGAGGGCCGGATGAGCAGTTCTTC.